This T cell receptor (beta chain) was captured by sequencing in a study of blood T cell repertoires in COVID-19. About the study: COVID-19 samples collected from the United States, Italy and Spain covered acute and convalescent phases.

The V gene's germline CDR1 is MDHEN and CDR2 SYDVKM. V was trimmed by 1 base and J by 5 bases, leaving 11 bases between them. CDR3 size: 14 residues. The authors' processing: Reference gene primer amplification yielded estimated nucleated cell counts. Measured with immunoSEQ multiplex PCR; TCRdb has only the in-frame clones, and not every one. Clone size and V and J calls were adopted from that table, with D and trimming inferred from the DNA. The sample records fewer than 250,000 clones, about 81% being singletons. Categorization into cohorts depended on clinical history that participants reported. Recovered status applied to Cohort 3 donors who had two consecutive negative PCRs. It also applied to those with clearance or with symptom resolution.

Sequencing was performed on PBMCs or T cells enriched from blood (not recorded which). The receptor's source is a woman in her twenties or thirties who had recovered from COVID-19. The chain couples TRBV28 to TRBJ1-1, with D tentatively TRBD1 (5 bases). CDR3 loop: CASSLSRVGTEAFF. CDR3 sequence (DNA): TGTGCCAGCAGTTTATCCAGGGTAGGAACTGAAGCTTTCTTT.